This T cell receptor (beta chain) was sequenced in a study of CD8 T cells in ankylosing spondylitis. Regarding the study as a whole: Clones linked with disease were CD8+ and fairly uncommon in the peripheral blood. Earlier literature documents some of the motif variants in reactive arthritis synovial fluid and blood.

Only a few counts were recorded for this clonotype. Its antigen is undetermined. The CDR3 sequence is 14 residues long. Germline loops: CDR1 SGHKS, CDR2 YYEKEE (reference sequence). V gave up 4 bases and J gave up 4 bases, with 14 bases separating them. The authors made TCR beta libraries by quantitative 5'-RACE with molecular barcodes. TCRdb reprocessed the 5' RACE reads via MiXCR and lists one record per CDR3 protein. Here the sample spans around 340,000 distinct CDR3 sequences, roughly 15% being singletons. The sequence derives from a male donor with ankylosing spondylitis or in good health (not recorded which). The J gene is TRBJ1-2, the V gene TRBV5-5, with D perhaps TRBD1 (6 bases). The sample was blood, either unsorted or a sorted T cell fraction (not recorded which). Written as DNA, the CDR3 is TGTGCCAGCAGCGACCGACAGGTCTCCTATGGCTACACCTTC. Translating it yields CASSDRQVSYGYTF.